This T cell receptor beta chain was observed in a study of OX40 agonist ivuxolimab in advanced cancers. The length of the CDR3 is 13 residues. Germline values: CDR1 ENHRY, CDR2 SYGVKD. Trimming pared 2 bases from V and 7 bases from J, leaving 11 bases between. Patients were ruled out by autoimmune disease history or systemic immunosuppression. The table came from immunoSEQ multiplex PCR; TCRdb's copy has only in-frame clones and leaves some out. The sample shows tens of thousands of clones, more than 75% of them seen only once. The source of this sequence is an adult with an advanced solid tumor such as melanoma, head and neck, liver or kidney cancer. This material consisted of CD4+ or CD8+ T cells sorted from blood, taken in a trial of the OX40 agonist ivuxolimab. The chain recombines TRBV10-3 with TRBJ2-5, with D perhaps assigned TRBD1 or TRBD2 (5 bases each). The CDR3 DNA reads TGTGCCATCAGTGAGGAGGGGCCGGCGACCCAGTACTTC. Translated: CAISEEGPATQYF.